Listed below are T cell receptor beta chains from one sample, sequenced in a study of OX40 agonist ivuxolimab in advanced cancers. Sequenced by immunoSEQ multiplex PCR; TCRdb stores in-frame clones only, minus some. In the table there are roughly 77,000 clones, 92% of which are singletons. Sequenced material: CD4+ or CD8+ T cells sorted from blood, taken in a trial of the OX40 agonist ivuxolimab. These receptors were obtained from an adult with an advanced solid tumor such as melanoma, head and neck, liver or kidney cancer. The CDR3 runs from the conserved cysteine through the conserved F or W. The D gene is left open where the match is weak. Clone size is not always given. Where it is, it says once, few, many or a class for expanded clones.

D	size	V	J	length	DNA	CDR3
NA	NA	TRBV10-3	TRBJ2-1	11	TGTGCCATCAGTGCGGGCAATGAGCAGTTCTTC	CAISAGNEQFF
NA	NA	TRBV9	TRBJ1-1	12	TGTGCCAGCAGCTATAGGTTTACTGAAGCTTTCTTT	CASSYRFTEAFF
NA	NA	TRBV9	TRBJ1-3	15	TGTGCCAGCAGCCTCGACCGGGGGGCTGGAAACACCATATATTTT	CASSLDRGAGNTIYF
TRBD1	NA	TRBV14	TRBJ2-1	13	TGTGCCAGCAGCCAACTCACAGGGGATGAGCAGTTCTTC	CASSQLTGDEQFF
NA	NA	TRBV4-2	TRBJ2-7	11	TGTGCCAGCAGCCAAGGGGCCGAGCAGTACTTC	CASSQGAEQYF
TRBD1	NA	TRBV7-9	TRBJ2-7	12	TGTGCCAGCAGGACAGGGGATGGCGAGCAGTACTTC	CASRTGDGEQYF
TRBD1	NA	TRBV30	TRBJ1-3	15	TGTGCCTGGAGTGTGGGACAGGGTTTTGTAAACACCATATATTTT	CAWSVGQGFVNTIYF
TRBD1	NA	TRBV10-2	TRBJ1-5	14	TGCGCCAGCAGAGAAGACAGGGGCAACCAGCCCCAGCATTTT	CASREDRGNQPQHF
NA	NA	TRBV9	TRBJ2-1	15	TGTGCCAGCAGCGTAGTGAGCGTCGTGGCAAATGAGCAGTTCTTC	CASSVVSVVANEQFF
NA	NA	TRBV11-3	TRBJ2-7	13	TGTGCCAGCAGCTTAGGCAGGGACTACGAGCAGTACTTC	CASSLGRDYEQYF
TRBD1	NA	TRBV6-1	TRBJ2-1	16	TGTGCCAGCAGTGGATGGGACAGGGAGGGGTACAATGAGCAGTTCTTC	CASSGWDREGYNEQFF
NA	NA	TRBV27	TRBJ1-1	14	TGTGCCAGCAGGGAGGGGATGATGAACACTGAAGCTTTCTTT	CASREGMMNTEAFF
NA	NA	TRBV7-9	TRBJ1-1	16	TGTGCCAGCAGCTTCCCGGACGCCTCTATGAACACTGAAGCTTTCTTT	CASSFPDASMNTEAFF
TRBD1	NA	TRBV5-6	TRBJ1-5	14	TGTGCCAGCAGCTTGGGAGGGGGCGGTCAGCCCCAGCATTTT	CASSLGGGGQPQHF
TRBD2	NA	TRBV27	TRBJ2-3	19	TGTGCCAGCCTCCCCGGACAAGGTCAAAGCGGGAGGGCCACAGATACGCAGTATTTT	CASLPGQGQSGRATDTQYF
NA	NA	TRBV4-1	TRBJ2-2	13	TGCGCCAGCAGCCTTGGGCCCACCGGGGAGCTGTTTTTT	CASSLGPTGELFF
NA	NA	TRBV29-1	TRBJ2-3	14	TGCAGCGTTGAGTGGACACCACTCCCAGATACGCAGTATTTT	CSVEWTPLPDTQYF
NA	NA	TRBV7-2	TRBJ1-2	12	TGTGCCAGCAGCTTAGAATTTAGTGGCTACACCTTC	CASSLEFSGYTF
NA	NA	TRBV6-6	TRBJ2-7	10	TGTGCCAGCGGTGGATACGAGCAGTACTTC	CASGGYEQYF
NA	NA	TRBV2	TRBJ2-7	15	TGTGCCAGCAGTGTGGGGGCCGGAGCGGTCTACGAGCAGTACTTC	CASSVGAGAVYEQYF
NA	NA	TRBV27	TRBJ2-7	14	TGTGCCAGCAGTTTAACGTCGGCCTCCTACGAGCAGTACTTC	CASSLTSASYEQYF
NA	NA	TRBV5-1	TRBJ2-7	13	TGCGCCAGCAGCTTGGTGAGAGGGCAAGAGCAGTACTTC	CASSLVRGQEQYF
NA	NA	TRBV28	TRBJ2-5	13	TGTGCCAGCAGTTTCCCGTCAGAAGAGACCCAGTACTTC	CASSFPSEETQYF
NA	NA	TRBV7-9	TRBJ2-1	13	TGTGCCAGCAGCTTCCCCGGATACAATGAGCAGTTCTTC	CASSFPGYNEQFF
TRBD2	NA	TRBV9	TRBJ2-5	16	TGTGCCCGCAGCGCGAGCGGGGGGGCCGGGATGGAGACCCAGTACTTC	CARSASGGAGMETQYF
NA	NA	TRBV21-1	TRBJ2-5	17	TGTGCCAGCAGCAAAGGGGAGGGACAGGGGCCGATGGAGACCCAGTACTTC	CASSKGEGQGPMETQYF
NA	NA	TRBV7-8	TRBJ1-1	13	TGTGCCAGCACCCCCATCGTTGGCACTGAAGCTTTCTTT	CASTPIVGTEAFF
NA	once	TRBV27	TRBJ2-7	14	TGTGCCAGCAGTTCAATACCGACGGTTAAAGAGCAGTACTTC	CASSSIPTVKEQYF
NA	NA	TRBV7-9	TRBJ1-5	14	TGTGCCAGCAGCTTAGAGGACCTTCCACAGCCCCAGCATTTT	CASSLEDLPQPQHF
TRBD2	NA	TRBV9	TRBJ2-2	18	TGTGCCAGCAGCACGGGACTAGCGGGGGCCGCGAACACCGGGGAGCTGTTTTTT	CASSTGLAGAANTGELFF
TRBD1	once	TRBV27	TRBJ1-1	12	TGTGCCAGCAGAACAGGGGGGGGTGAAGCTTTCTTT	CASRTGGGEAFF
NA	NA	TRBV4-1	TRBJ2-7	15	TGCGCCAGCAGCCCCGCTGGGCAGGGGTCCTACGAGCAGTACTTC	CASSPAGQGSYEQYF
NA	NA	TRBV30	TRBJ2-2	11	TGTGCCTGGAGTCTCCCCGGGGAGCTGTTTTTT	CAWSLPGELFF
NA	NA	TRBV29-1	TRBJ2-5	14	TGCAGCGTTGAACCCCAGGGACCTCAAGAGACCCAGTACTTC	CSVEPQGPQETQYF